This T cell receptor beta chain was sequenced during a study of blood T cell repertoires in COVID-19. The germline V gene has CDR1 LGHNA and CDR2 YNFKEQ. V lost 0 bases to trimming and J lost 6 bases; unmatched junction nucleotides: 7. This CDR3 region has 17 residues. Original processing notes: Counts of nucleated cells, estimated from reference gene primer amplification, were obtained. The table came from immunoSEQ multiplex PCR; TCRdb's copy has only in-frame clones and leaves some out. Clone size and the V and J calls come from that table; the DNA yielded D and trimming. The sample contains about 39,000 clones, 85% of which appear only once.

The sample comprised peripheral blood. This sequence was found in a human donor in a cohort sampled during active COVID-19. The chain has TRBV4-2 and TRBJ2-2, with 10 bases identical to TRBD2. The CDR3 loop reads CASSQDSASGSSGELFF. The CDR3 DNA reads as TGTGCCAGCAGCCAAGATAGCGCTAGCGGGAGTTCCGGGGAGCTGTTTTTT.